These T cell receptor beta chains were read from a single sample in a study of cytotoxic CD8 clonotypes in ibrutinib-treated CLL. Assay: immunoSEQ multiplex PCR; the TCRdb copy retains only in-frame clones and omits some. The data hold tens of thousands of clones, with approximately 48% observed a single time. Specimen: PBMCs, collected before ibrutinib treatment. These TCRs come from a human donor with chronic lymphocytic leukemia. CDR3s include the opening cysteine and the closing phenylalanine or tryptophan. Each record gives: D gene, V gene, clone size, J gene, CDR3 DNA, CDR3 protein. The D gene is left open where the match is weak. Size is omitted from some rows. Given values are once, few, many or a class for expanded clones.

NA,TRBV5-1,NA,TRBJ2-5,TGCGCCAGCAGCCGTGAAGACAGGATGCAAGAGACCCAGTACTTC,CASSREDRMQETQYF
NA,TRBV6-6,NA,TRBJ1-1,TGTGCCAGCAGTTACTGGCCTACAGGCTCGGGCACTGAAGCTTTCTTT,CASSYWPTGSGTEAFF
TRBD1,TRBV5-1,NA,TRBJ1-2,TGCGCCAGCAGCTTGGAGGGGACAGGGACAGGCTACACCTTC,CASSLEGTGTGYTF
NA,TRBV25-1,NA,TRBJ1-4,TGTGCCAGCAGTGAATATAGTGGGGAGAGGGAAAAACTGTTTTTT,CASSEYSGEREKLFF
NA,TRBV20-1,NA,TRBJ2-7,TGCAGTGCTTTACTCTCTCGCGAGCAGTACTTC,CSALLSREQYF
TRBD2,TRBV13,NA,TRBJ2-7,TGTGCCAGCAGCTTAGCACCTTCCTCGCGGGGGAGCTACGAGCAGTACTTC,CASSLAPSSRGSYEQYF
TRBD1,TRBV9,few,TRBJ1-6,TGTGCCAGCAGCCCTCAAAGATCGAGGACAGGGGACTTTGGTCGAAATTCACCCCTCCACTTT,CASSPQRSRTGDFGRNSPLHF
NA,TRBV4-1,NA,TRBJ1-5,TGCGCCAGCAGCCAAGAGGCGGCAGGGGTTCGGCAGCCCCAGCATTTT,CASSQEAAGVRQPQHF
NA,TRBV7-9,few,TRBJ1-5,TGTGCCAGCAGCTTACAGGGTTCGGATCAGCCCCAGCATTTT,CASSLQGSDQPQHF
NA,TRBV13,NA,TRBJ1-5,TGTGCCAGCAGCTTCCTTAATCAGCCCCAGCATTTT,CASSFLNQPQHF
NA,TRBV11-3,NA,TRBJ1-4,TGTGCCAGCACCTCCCTGGGCAGGAATGAAAAACTGTTTTTT,CASTSLGRNEKLFF
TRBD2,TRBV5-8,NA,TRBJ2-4,TGTGCCAGCAGCTTGGTGCGGGGGGCCAAAAACATTCAGTACTTC,CASSLVRGAKNIQYF
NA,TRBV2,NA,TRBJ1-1,TGTGCCAGCAGTCCCGGGACAATGGACACTGAAGCTTTCTTT,CASSPGTMDTEAFF
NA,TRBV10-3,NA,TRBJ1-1,TGTGCCACGATCCCGGGACACACCAACGGGGCTTTCTTT,CATIPGHTNGAFF
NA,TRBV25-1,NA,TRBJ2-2,TGTGCCAGCAGTGCCCTTAGGGAGCTGTTTTTT,CASSALRELFF
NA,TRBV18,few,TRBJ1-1,TGTGCCAGCTCACCGGGGGGCAGCGACACTGAAGCTTTCTTT,CASSPGGSDTEAFF
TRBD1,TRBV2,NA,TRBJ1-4,TGTGCCAGCAGAGGGGACAGGGGGCGGGAAAAACTGTTTTTT,CASRGDRGREKLFF
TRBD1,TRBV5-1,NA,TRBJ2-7,TGCGCCAGCAGGCGGGACAGGGGGAGCTACGAGCAGTACTTC,CASRRDRGSYEQYF
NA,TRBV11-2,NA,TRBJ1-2,TGTGCCAGCAGCCGGAACACTAACTATGGCTACACCTTC,CASSRNTNYGYTF
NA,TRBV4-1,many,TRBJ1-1,TGCGCCAGCAGAGGTTCCGACACTGAAGCTTTCTTT,CASRGSDTEAFF
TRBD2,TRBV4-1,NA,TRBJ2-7,TGCGCCAGCAGCCAAGATATACGGGGGGAATACGAGCAGTACTTC,CASSQDIRGEYEQYF
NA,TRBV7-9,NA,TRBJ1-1,TGTGCCAGCAGCTTAGAATCAGGTTCGCGAGCTTTCTTT,CASSLESGSRAFF
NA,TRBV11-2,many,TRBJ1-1,TGTGCCAGCAGCCTCTGGGGGAACACTGAAGCTTTCTTT,CASSLWGNTEAFF
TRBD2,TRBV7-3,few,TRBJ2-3,TGTGCCAGCAGCGTCCAAGCGGGGGGAAACACAGATACGCAGTATTTT,CASSVQAGGNTDTQYF
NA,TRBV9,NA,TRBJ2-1,TGTGCCAGCACCCCTGGGGTCGCCACCTACAATGAGCAGTTCTTC,CASTPGVATYNEQFF
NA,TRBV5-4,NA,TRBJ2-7,TGTGCCAGCAGCCAGACCGCAAGCGGGCGTCTCGAGCAGTACTTC,CASSQTASGRLEQYF
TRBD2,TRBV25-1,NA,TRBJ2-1,TGTGCCAGCAGTGAAGAACACGGGGGGTGGAATGAGCAGTTCTTC,CASSEEHGGWNEQFF
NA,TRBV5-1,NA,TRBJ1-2,TGCGCCAGCAGTTCAAGAGCAGGGGACTATGGCTACACCTTC,CASSSRAGDYGYTF
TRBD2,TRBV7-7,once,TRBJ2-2,TGTGCTAGCAGCTTAGACCAGCGGGGTCCACACACCGGGGAGCTGTTTTTT,CASSLDQRGPHTGELFF
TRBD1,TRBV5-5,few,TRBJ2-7,TGTGCCAGCGGATCCTTCGTGACAGGGGCCTACGAGCAGTACTTC,CASGSFVTGAYEQYF
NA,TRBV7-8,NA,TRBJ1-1,TGTGCCAGCAGCTTAGCCACGGGGGCCACTGAAGCTTTCTTT,CASSLATGATEAFF
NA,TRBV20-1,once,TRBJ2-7,TGCAGCCCCGAGGGGTCGGGCGAGCAGTACTTC,CSPEGSGEQYF
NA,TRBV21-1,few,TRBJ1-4,TGTCCCAAGCGAGGGGTCCCGGGTCGTGAAAAACTGTTTTTT,CPKRGVPGREKLFF
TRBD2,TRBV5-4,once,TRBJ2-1,TGTGCCAGCAGCAGGACTAGCGGGGTCAGCTCCTACAATGAGCAGTTCTTC,CASSRTSGVSSYNEQFF
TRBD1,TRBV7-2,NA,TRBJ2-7,TGTGCCAGCAGCCCAAGATGGGACAGCCCGCCCTACGAGCAGTACTTC,CASSPRWDSPPYEQYF
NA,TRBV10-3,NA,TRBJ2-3,TGTGCCATCACGCAAGGGGCCAGGGATACGCAGTATTTT,CAITQGARDTQYF
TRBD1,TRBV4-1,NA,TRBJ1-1,TGCGCCAGCAGCCAGATCTTGTCGCCTAGGACAGGAATGAACACTGAAGCTTTCTTT,CASSQILSPRTGMNTEAFF
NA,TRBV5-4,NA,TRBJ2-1,TGTGCCAGCAGCCTAGGAAAACAGGGTGTTTCCTACAATGAGCAGTTCTTC,CASSLGKQGVSYNEQFF
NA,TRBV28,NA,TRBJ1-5,TGTGCCAGCACCCCTTCCCCAAGGGCCCTTCAGCCCCAGCATTTT,CASTPSPRALQPQHF
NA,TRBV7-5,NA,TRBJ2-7,TGTGCCAGAAGCTCGGGAAGAGCCTACGAGCAGTACTTC,CARSSGRAYEQYF
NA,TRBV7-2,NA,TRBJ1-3,TGTGCCAGCAGCATCCAGGGGATGAAGGCAGGAAACACCATATATTTT,CASSIQGMKAGNTIYF
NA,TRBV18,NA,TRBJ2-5,TGTGCCAGCTCTACCAGACACGGAGAGACCCAGTACTTC,CASSTRHGETQYF
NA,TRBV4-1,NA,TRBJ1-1,TGCGCCAGCAGCCTGCCTGGGAGGGCTGAAGCTTTCTTT,CASSLPGRAEAFF
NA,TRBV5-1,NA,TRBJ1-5,TGCGCCAGCAGCTTGTCCTTTGTGCCCGCTCAGCCCCAGCATTTT,CASSLSFVPAQPQHF
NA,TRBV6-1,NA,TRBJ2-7,TGTGCCAGCGGATGGGAGATAGGGGTCGAGTACGAGCAGTACTTC,CASGWEIGVEYEQYF
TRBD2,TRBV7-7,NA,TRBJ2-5,TGTGCTAGCAGCTTAGCGCGTACTAGCGGGGAAGAGACCCAGTACTTC,CASSLARTSGEETQYF
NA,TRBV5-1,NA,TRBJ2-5,TGCGCCAGCAGCTTCGGCGGGGAAGAGACCCAGTACTTC,CASSFGGEETQYF
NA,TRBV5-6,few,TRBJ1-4,TGTGCCAGCAGCTACCACCGGGAAAAACTGTTTTTT,CASSYHREKLFF
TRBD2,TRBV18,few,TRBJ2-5,TGTGCCAGCTCACCACTAGCGGGGGGGACTCAAGAGACCCAGTACTTC,CASSPLAGGTQETQYF
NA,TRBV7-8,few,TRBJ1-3,TGTGCCAGCAGCTTATTACCGGGGTTTGGAAACACCATATATTTT,CASSLLPGFGNTIYF
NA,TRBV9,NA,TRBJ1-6,TGTGCCAGCAGCGTAGATAGGACAGATTATTCACCCCTCCACTTT,CASSVDRTDYSPLHF